This T cell receptor (beta chain) was obtained from a study of shared clonotypes between healthy human individuals. The CDR3 runs 15 residues. Germline V gene sequence: CDR1 MDHEN, CDR2 SYDVKM. The V gene lost 2 bases and the J gene lost 7 bases, with 14 bases spanning the gap. The naive CD8 population came from CD45RO-negative cells selected for CCR7, without terminally differentiated effector memory CD45RA+ cells. TCRdb's table, derived via immunoSEQ multiplex PCR, lists solely in-frame clones and lacks some. This sample has 2 million to 2.5 million clones, with about 95% found just once. This TCR was recovered from a man aged 18 to 35 in good health. The chain couples TRBV28 to TRBJ1-4, with D tentatively TRBD1 (6 bases). The sequenced material came from naive CD8+ T cells sorted from blood. For the CDR3, the DNA is TGTGCCAGCAGTTTAGGGTCTTTCAGGGGTGAAAAACTGTTTTTT. Protein product: CASSLGSFRGEKLFF.